This TCR beta chain was observed in a study of PD-L1 blockade in urothelial cancer. Turning to the study itself: Blood was analyzed 3 weeks (second dose) and 6 weeks after treatment start. Median T cell yield from blood was approximately 150,000. Whole-study results and caveats: When pretreatment blood TCR clonality was below the median, it predicted better survival.

With V trimmed by 4 bases and J by 7 bases, 5 bases remained unmatched. Germline assignment: CDR1 LNHDA and CDR2 SQIVND (reference sequence). The CDR3 length is 13 residues. Libraries were prepared by immunoSEQ multiplex PCR; TCRdb keeps only in-frame clonotypes and omits some of them. The sample records about 120,000 clones, approximately 85% being singletons. This clone was counted between two and nine times. The antigen is unknown. The time point was: peripheral blood 6 weeks after treatment start. The chain recombines TRBV19 with TRBJ2-7; 9 bases fit TRBD1. The receptor was derived from a man in his fifties or sixties with urothelial cancer. Sample: PBMCs, taken around atezolizumab (anti-PD-L1) treatment. As DNA, the CDR3 is TGTGCCAGTAGTACACAGGGGGCGGGAGAGCAGTACTTC. Translating it yields CASSTQGAGEQYF.